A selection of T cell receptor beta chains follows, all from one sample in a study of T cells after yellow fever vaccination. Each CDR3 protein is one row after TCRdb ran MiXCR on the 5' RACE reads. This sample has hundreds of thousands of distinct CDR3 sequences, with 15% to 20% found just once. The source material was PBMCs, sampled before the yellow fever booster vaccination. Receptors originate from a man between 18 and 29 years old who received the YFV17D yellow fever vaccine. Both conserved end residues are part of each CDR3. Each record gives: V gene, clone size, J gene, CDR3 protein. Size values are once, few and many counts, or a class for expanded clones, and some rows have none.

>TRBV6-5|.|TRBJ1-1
CATGGGGRGTEAFF
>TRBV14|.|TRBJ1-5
CASSQDQPQHF
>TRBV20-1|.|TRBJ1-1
CSAWTGFKAEAFF
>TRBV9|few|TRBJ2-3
CASSVSGTSGRTDTQYF
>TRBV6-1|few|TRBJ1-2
CASSEVAQGASGYTF
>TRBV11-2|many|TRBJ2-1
CASSTTTYTQFF
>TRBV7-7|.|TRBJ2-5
CASSTQEGAETQYF
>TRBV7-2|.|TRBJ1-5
CASSLSRADQPQHF
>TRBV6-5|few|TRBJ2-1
CASSAKPLEQFF
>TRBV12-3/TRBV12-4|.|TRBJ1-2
CASRGTGELYGYTF
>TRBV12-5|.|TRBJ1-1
CASGLRVPGQGITEAFF
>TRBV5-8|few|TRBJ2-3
CASSKGLLSTDTQYF
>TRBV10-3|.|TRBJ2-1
CATRSSSGGVWNEQFF
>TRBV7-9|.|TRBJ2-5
CASSFSGGPGQETQYF
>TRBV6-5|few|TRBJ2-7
CASSYGYRGGAHEQYF
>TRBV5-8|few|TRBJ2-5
CATGRGEPRETQYF
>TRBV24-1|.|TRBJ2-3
CATSDPGTSGGTDTQYF
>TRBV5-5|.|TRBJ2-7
CASSPGTGLVYEQYF